This TCR beta chain derives from a study of CD8 T cells in ankylosing spondylitis. Construction of TCR beta libraries was performed using quantitative 5'-RACE with molecular barcodes. A single record per CDR3 protein comes from TCRdb applying MiXCR to the 5' RACE reads. The sample lists 230,000 or so distinct CDR3 sequences; 15% to 20% were seen once. The CDR3 runs 16 residues. The germline gives CDR1 LGHNA, CDR2 YNFKEQ. The V gene end was trimmed by 0 bases and the J gene end by 10 bases; junction bases not matched to a gene: 8. The clonotype was recovered from a male donor with ankylosing spondylitis or in good health (not recorded which). V usage is TRBV4-2 and J usage is TRBJ2-1; 11 nucleotides line up with TRBD2. The material sequenced was blood, either unsorted or a sorted T cell fraction (not recorded which). CDR3 protein: CASSQDRLAGGGEQFF. In DNA, the CDR3 is TGTGCCAGCAGCCAAGATCGCCTAGCGGGAGGAGGGGAGCAGTTCTTC.